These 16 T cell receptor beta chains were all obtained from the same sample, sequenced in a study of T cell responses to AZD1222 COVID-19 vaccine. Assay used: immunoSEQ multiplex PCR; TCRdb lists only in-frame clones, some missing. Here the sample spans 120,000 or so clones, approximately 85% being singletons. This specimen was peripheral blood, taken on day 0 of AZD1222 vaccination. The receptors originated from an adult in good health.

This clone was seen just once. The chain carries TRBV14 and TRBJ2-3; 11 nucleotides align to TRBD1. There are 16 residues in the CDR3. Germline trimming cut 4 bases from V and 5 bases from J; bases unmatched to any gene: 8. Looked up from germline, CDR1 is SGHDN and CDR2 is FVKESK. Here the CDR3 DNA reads TGTGCCAGCAGCCCACTCCGGGACAGGGGGTTAGATACGCAGTATTTT. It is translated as CASSPLRDRGLDTQYF.

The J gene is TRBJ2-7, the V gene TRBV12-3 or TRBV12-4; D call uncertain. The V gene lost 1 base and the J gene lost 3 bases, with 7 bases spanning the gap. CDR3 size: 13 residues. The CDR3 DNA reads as TGTGCCAGCAGTTTAGAGGGCAGCTACGAGCAGTACTTC. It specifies CASSLEGSYEQYF.

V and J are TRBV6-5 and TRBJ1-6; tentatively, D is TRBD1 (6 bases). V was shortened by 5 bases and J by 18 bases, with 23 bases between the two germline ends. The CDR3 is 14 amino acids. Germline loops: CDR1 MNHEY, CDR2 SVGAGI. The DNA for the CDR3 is TGTGCCAGCAGTCCCGCCGGGGGCCAAGCCGGTGCCCACTTT. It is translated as CASSPAGGQAGAHF.

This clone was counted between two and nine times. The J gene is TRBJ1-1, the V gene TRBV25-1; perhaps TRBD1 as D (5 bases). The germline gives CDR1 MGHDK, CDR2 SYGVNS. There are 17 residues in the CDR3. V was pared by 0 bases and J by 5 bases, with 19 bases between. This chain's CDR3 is CASSEYKGGALITEAFF. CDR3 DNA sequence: TGTGCCAGCAGTGAATATAAGGGCGGGGCCCTGATTACTGAAGCTTTCTTT.

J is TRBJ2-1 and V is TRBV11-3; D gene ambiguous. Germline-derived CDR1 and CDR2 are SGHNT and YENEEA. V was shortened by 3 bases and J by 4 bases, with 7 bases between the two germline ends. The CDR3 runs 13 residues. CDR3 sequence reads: CASSFGPYNEQFF. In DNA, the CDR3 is TGTGCCAGCAGCTTCGGGCCATACAATGAGCAGTTCTTC.

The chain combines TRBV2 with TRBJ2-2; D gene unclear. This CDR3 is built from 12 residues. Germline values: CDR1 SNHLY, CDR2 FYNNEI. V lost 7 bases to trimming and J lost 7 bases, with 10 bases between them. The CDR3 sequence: CASKLVVGELFF. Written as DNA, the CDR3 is TGTGCCAGCAAGTTAGTGGTCGGGGAGCTGTTTTTT.

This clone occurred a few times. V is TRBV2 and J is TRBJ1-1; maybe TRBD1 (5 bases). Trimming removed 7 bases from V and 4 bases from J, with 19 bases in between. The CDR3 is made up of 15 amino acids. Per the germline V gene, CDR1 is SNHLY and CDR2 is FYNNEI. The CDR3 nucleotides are TGTGCCAGCATATGGCAGGGAGGCGCGGCCACTGAAGCTTTCTTT. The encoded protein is CASIWQGGAATEAFF.

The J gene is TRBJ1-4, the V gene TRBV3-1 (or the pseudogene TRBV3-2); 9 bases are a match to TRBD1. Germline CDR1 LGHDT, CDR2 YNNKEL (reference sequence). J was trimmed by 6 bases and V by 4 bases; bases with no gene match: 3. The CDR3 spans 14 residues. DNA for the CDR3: TGTGCCAGCAGCCGGACAGGGGCTGATGAAAAACTGTTTTTT. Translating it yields CASSRTGADEKLFF.

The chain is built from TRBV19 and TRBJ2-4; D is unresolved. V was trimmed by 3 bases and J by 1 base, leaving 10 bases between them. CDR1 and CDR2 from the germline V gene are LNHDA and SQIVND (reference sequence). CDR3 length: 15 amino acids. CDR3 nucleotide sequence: TGTGCCAGTAGTATCTCAAGGACGGCCAAAAACATTCAGTACTTC. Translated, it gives CASSISRTAKNIQYF.

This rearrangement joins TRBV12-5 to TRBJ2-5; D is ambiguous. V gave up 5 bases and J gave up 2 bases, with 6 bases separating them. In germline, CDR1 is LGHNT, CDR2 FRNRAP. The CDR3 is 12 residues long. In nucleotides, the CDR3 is TGTGCTAGTGGTCCCGGGCAAGAGACCCAGTACTTC. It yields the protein CASGPGQETQYF.

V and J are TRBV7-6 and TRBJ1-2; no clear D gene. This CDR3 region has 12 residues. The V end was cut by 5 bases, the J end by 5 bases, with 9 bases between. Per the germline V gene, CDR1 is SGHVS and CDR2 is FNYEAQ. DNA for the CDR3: TGTGCCAGCAGCGCAACAGATTATGGCTACACCTTC. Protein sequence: CASSATDYGYTF.

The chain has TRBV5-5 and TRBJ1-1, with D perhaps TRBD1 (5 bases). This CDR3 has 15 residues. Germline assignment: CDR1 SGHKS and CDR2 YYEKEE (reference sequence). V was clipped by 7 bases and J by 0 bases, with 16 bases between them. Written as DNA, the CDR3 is TGTGCCAGCTTGGCGGGGCTCTTGATGAACACTGAAGCTTTCTTT. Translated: CASLAGLLMNTEAFF.

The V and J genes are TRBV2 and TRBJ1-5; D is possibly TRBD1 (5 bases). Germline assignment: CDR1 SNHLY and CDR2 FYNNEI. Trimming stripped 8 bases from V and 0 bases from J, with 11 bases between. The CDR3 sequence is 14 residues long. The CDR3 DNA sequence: TGTGCCAGCCTGGGGCTAGATAGCAATCAGCCCCAGCATTTT. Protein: CASLGLDSNQPQHF.

CDR3 sequence (DNA): TGCGCCAGCAGCTTGGAGCCGGGACAGGGAACCGGGGAGCTGTTTTTT. It yields the protein CASSLEPGQGTGELFF. The J gene is TRBJ2-2, the V gene TRBV5-1, with 9 bases identical to TRBD1. V was clipped by 0 bases and J by 5 bases; unmatched bases: 5. Germline assignment: CDR1 SGHRS and CDR2 YFSETQ. The CDR3 is made up of 16 amino acids.

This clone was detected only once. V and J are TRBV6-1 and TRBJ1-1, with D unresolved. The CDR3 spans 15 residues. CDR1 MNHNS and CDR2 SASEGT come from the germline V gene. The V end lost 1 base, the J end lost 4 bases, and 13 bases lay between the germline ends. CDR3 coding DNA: TGTGCCAGCAGTGAAGGGGTCGAGGGAGCCACTGAAGCTTTCTTT. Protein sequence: CASSEGVEGATEAFF.

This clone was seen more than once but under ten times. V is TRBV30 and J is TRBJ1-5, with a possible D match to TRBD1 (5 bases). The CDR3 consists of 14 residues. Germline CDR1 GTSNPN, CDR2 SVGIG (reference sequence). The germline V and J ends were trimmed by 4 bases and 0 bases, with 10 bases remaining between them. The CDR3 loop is CAWTPDNSNQPQHF. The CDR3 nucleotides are TGTGCCTGGACCCCGGACAATAGCAATCAGCCCCAGCATTTT. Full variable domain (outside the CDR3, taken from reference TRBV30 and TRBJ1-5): SQTIHQWPATLVQPVGSPLSLECTVEGTSNPNLYWYRQAAGRGLQLLFYSVGIGQISSEVPQNLSASRPQDRQFILSSKKLLLSDSGFYLCAWTPDNSNQPQHFGDGTRLSIL.